This T cell receptor beta chain appears in the sequencing data of a study of T-cell memory formation after mild COVID-19. One entry per CDR3 protein results from TCRdb running MiXCR on the 5' RACE reads. The sample yields 210,000 or so distinct CDR3 sequences, around 18% seen once. This CDR3 has 15 residues. The V segment lost 1 base and the J segment 4 bases; nucleotides outside the gene matches: 2. Germline loops: CDR1 SGHRS, CDR2 YFSETQ. The chain recombines TRBV5-1 with TRBJ1-4; 9 bases are shared with TRBD1. This TCR derives from an adult woman who had mild COVID-19 (a few samples of this study predate the infection). Cell type and time point are not known. Sequenced material: PBMCs or a T cell subset sorted from them (not recorded which). The CDR3 DNA is TGCGCCAGCAGCTTGACAGGGGGCCGTAATGAAAAACTGTTTTTT. Translation gives CASSLTGGRNEKLFF.